This TCR beta chain was observed in a study of blood T cell repertoires in COVID-19. The CDR3 runs 17 residues. Germline loops: CDR1 SSHAT, CDR2 FNYEAQ (reference sequence). Clones were sequenced by immunoSEQ multiplex PCR, and TCRdb holds only the in-frame ones, with some missing. This sample has over 120,000 clones; approximately 84% occur once, and the top ten carry 2.6%. The V call is TRBV7-7, the J call TRBJ1-5; 7 bases are a match to TRBD1. The sample comprised peripheral blood. The TCR sequence derives from a human donor with acute or convalescent COVID-19. The donor label of this sample is uncertain. This CDR3 reads CASYTGDRQYSNQPQHF. CDR3 in DNA: TGTGCTAGCTACACCGGGGACAGACAATATAGCAATCAGCCCCAGCATTTT. Supplemented by reference TRBV7-7 and TRBJ1-5, the full variable domain reads GAGVSQSPRYKVTKRGQDVTLRCDPISSHATLYWYQQALGQGPEFLTYFNYEAQPDKSGLPSDRFSAERPEGSISTLTIQRTEQRDSAMYRCASYTGDRQYSNQPQHFGDGTRLSIL.